The next 10 T cell receptor beta chains were all read from a single sample in a study of blood T cell repertoires in COVID-19. Clones were read by immunoSEQ multiplex PCR, and TCRdb kept only the in-frame ones, dropping some. The repertoire holds 410,000 or so clones, with about nine tenths as singletons. Sequenced input: peripheral blood. The receptors come from a woman under 40 with active or convalescent COVID-19.

V usage is TRBV4-1 and J usage is TRBJ2-5, with D uncertain. The CDR3 totals 13 residues. The V end lost 3 bases, the J end lost 4 bases, and 9 bases lay between the germline ends. Per germline, CDR1 MGHRA and CDR2 YSYEKL. The CDR3 region is CASSQAPPETQYF. In DNA form, the CDR3 reads TGCGCCAGCAGCCAGGCCCCCCCAGAGACCCAGTACTTC.

Comment on this clone: One end of the junction does not line up with germline, which may come from a read error. CDR3 region: CASSLDVSGGFSPLF. DNA of the CDR3: TGCGCCAGCAGCTTGGACGTGTCAGGGGGCTTCTCCCCGCTCTTC. The rearrangement uses TRBV5-1 and TRBJ2-1; 8 bases align to TRBD1. This CDR3 has 15 amino acids. Germline V gene sequence: CDR1 SGHRS, CDR2 YFSETQ. The variable domain in full, with the rest retrieved from reference TRBV5-1 and TRBJ2-1, is KAGVTQTPRYLIKTRGQQVTLSCSPISGHRSVSWYQQTPGQGLQFLFEYFSETQRNKGNFPGRFSGRQFSNSRSEMNVSTLELGDSALYLCASSLDVSGGFSPLFGPGTRLTVL.

This sequence joins TRBV5-4 and TRBJ2-2; 8 nucleotides match TRBD1. V dropped 4 bases and J dropped 6; count of bases not matched to a gene: 17. Germline V CDR1 and CDR2: SGHNT, YYREEE (reference sequence). The CDR3 consists of 18 residues. The CDR3 coding sequence is TGTGCCAGCAGCCGGATTCCGCTCCGGACAGGGAGGCCCGGGGAGCTGTTTTTT. It specifies CASSRIPLRTGRPGELFF.

The chain carries TRBV5-1 and TRBJ2-1; no clear D gene. Per germline, CDR1 SGHRS and CDR2 YFSETQ. The CDR3 runs to 14 residues. Deletions cut 0 bases from V and 5 bases from J, with 9 bases between. The CDR3 reads CASSLERRNNEQFF. CDR3 coding DNA: TGCGCCAGCAGCTTGGAACGGCGGAACAATGAGCAGTTCTTC.

This rearrangement joins TRBV15 to TRBJ2-2; D is unclear. V gave up 1 base and J gave up 5 bases, with 5 bases separating them. Germline V gives CDR1 LNHNV, CDR2 YYDKDF (reference sequence). The CDR3 consists of 13 residues. Written as DNA, the CDR3 is TGTGCCACCAGCAGAGTACAGACCGGGGAGCTGTTTTTT. Translating gives CATSRVQTGELFF.

V and J are TRBV11-2 and TRBJ2-7; 13 bases are a match to TRBD2. Germline V gene data show CDR1 as SGHAT and CDR2 as FQNNGV. There are 19 residues in the CDR3. The V segment lost 0 bases and the J segment 3 bases; nucleotides outside the gene matches: 11. The CDR3 region has the DNA TGTGCCAGCAGCTTAGATGGACTAGCGGGAGCCGTGGCACTCTACGAGCAGTACTTC. Translated, it gives CASSLDGLAGAVALYEQYF. The whole variable domain, remainder taken from reference TRBV11-2 and TRBJ2-7, is EAGVAQSPRYKIIEKRQSVAFWCNPISGHATLYWYQQILGQGPKLLIQFQNNGVVDDSQLPKDRFSAERLKGVDSTLKIQPAKLEDSAVYLCASSLDGLAGAVALYEQYFGPGTRLTVT.

The chain links TRBV5-1 to TRBJ2-7, with 9 bases lining up with TRBD1. This CDR3 has 14 amino acids. CDR1 and CDR2 from the germline V gene are SGHRS and YFSETQ. Unmatched junction bases numbered 7, after V lost 4 bases and J lost 5 bases. This CDR3 reads CASSGSDRGNEQYF. The CDR3 DNA reads TGCGCCAGCAGCGGCAGTGACAGGGGGAACGAGCAGTACTTC. Drawing the rest from reference TRBV5-1 and TRBJ2-7, the complete variable domain is KAGVTQTPRYLIKTRGQQVTLSCSPISGHRSVSWYQQTPGQGLQFLFEYFSETQRNKGNFPGRFSGRQFSNSRSEMNVSTLELGDSALYLCASSGSDRGNEQYFGPGTRLTVT.

V usage is TRBV6-5 and J usage is TRBJ2-7, with 10 bases aligning to TRBD1. The trim removed 6 bases at V and 2 bases at J, leaving 7 bases unmatched. The CDR3 has 15 amino acids. Germline loops: CDR1 MNHEY, CDR2 SVGAGI. DNA for the CDR3: TGTGCCAGCAGACCGGGACAGGGGCTGACCTACGAGCAGTACTTC. Residues: CASRPGQGLTYEQYF.

The J gene is TRBJ1-2, the V gene TRBV19; D may be TRBD1 (5 bases). With 3 bases removed from V and 4 bases from J, the gap between germline ends came to 15 bases. The CDR3 is 15 amino acids. The germline CDR1 and CDR2 sequences are LNHDA and SQIVND (reference sequence). CDR3 residues: CASSISGRATYGYTF. DNA for the CDR3: TGTGCCAGTAGTATCTCTGGCAGGGCCACCTATGGCTACACCTTC.

The rearrangement uses TRBV19 and TRBJ2-7; the D gene is possibly TRBD1 (6 bases). The germline gives CDR1 LNHDA, CDR2 SQIVND (reference sequence). The CDR3 is made up of 10 amino acids. The CDR3 loop is CLGQCDEQYF. Written as DNA, the CDR3 is TGTTTAGGACAGTGCGACGAGCAGTACTTC.